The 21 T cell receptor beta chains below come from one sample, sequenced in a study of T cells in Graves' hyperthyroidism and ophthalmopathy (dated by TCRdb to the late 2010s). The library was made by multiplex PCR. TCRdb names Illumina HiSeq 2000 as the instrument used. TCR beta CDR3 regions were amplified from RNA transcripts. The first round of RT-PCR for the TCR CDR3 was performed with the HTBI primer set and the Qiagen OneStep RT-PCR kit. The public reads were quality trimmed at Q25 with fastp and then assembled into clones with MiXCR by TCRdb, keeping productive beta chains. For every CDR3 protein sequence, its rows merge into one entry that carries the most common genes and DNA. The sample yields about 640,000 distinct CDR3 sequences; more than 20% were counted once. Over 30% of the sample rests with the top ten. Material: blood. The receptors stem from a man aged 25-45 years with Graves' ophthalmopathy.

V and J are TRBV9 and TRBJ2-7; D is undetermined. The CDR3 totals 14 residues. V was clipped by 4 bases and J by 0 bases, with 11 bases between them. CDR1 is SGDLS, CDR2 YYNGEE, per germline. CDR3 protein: CASSPFAASYEQYF. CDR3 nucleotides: TGTGCCAGCAGCCCTTTTGCGGCCTCCTACGAGCAGTACTTC. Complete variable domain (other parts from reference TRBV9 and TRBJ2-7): DSGVTQTPKHLITATGQRVTLRCSPRSGDLSVYWYQQSLDQGLQFLIQYYNGEERAKGNILERFSAQQFPDLHSELNLSSLELGDSALYFCASSPFAASYEQYFGPGTRLTVT.

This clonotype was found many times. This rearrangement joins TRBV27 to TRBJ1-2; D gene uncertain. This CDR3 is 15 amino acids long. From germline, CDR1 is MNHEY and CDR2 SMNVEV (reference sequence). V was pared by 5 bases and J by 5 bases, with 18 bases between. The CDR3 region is CASSPGNARRYGYTF. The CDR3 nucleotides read TGTGCCAGCAGTCCGGGGAACGCGAGGAGATATGGCTACACCTTC.

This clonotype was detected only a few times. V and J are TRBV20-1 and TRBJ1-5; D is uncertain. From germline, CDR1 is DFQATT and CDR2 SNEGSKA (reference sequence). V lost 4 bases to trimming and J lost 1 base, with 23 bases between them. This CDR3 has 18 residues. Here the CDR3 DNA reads TGCAGTGCTACCCCCCCGTCCCAGACGATATTGAGCAATCAGCCCCAGCATTTT. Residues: CSATPPSQTILSNQPQHF.

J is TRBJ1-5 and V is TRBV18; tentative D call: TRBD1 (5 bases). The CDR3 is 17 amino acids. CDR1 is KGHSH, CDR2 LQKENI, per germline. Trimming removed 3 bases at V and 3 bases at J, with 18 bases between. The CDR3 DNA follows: TGTGCCAGCTCACCGCGGGACGCAGGGACCCTCAATCAGCCCCAGCATTTT. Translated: CASSPRDAGTLNQPQHF.

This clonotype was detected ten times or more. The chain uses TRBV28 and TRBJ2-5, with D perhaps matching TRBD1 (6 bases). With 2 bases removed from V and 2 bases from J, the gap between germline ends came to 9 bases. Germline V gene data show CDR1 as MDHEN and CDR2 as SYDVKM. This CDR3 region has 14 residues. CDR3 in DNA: TGTGCCAGCAGTTTACGGACAGTACAAGAGACCCAGTACTTC. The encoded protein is CASSLRTVQETQYF.

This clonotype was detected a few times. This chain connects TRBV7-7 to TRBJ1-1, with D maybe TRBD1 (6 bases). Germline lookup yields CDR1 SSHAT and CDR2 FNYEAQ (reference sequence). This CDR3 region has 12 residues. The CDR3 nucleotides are TGTGCAGTGGGGGCATTCCATACTGAAGCTTTCTTT. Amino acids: CAVGAFHTEAFF.

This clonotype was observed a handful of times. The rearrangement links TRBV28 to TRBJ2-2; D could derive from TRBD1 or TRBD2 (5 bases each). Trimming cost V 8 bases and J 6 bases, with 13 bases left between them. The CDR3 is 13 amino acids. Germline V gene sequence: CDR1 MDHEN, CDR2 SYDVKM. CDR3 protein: CASRLGEPGELFF. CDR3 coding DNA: TGTGCCAGCCGGCTGGGGGAGCCCGGGGAGCTGTTTTTT. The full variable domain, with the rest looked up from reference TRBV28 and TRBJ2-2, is DVKVTQSSRYLVKRTGEKVFLECVQDMDHENMFWYRQDPGLGLRLIYFSYDVKMKEKGDIPEGYSVSREKKERFSLILESASTNQTSMYLCASRLGEPGELFFGEGSRLTVL.

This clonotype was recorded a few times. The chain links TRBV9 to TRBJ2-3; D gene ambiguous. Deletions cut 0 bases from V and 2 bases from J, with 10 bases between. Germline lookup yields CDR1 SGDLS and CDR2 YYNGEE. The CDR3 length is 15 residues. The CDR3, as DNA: TGTGCCAGCAGCGTAGAACCCGCGAACACAGATACGCAGTATTTT. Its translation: CASSVEPANTDTQYF. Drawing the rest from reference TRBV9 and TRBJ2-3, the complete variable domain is DSGVTQTPKHLITATGQRVTLRCSPRSGDLSVYWYQQSLDQGLQFLIQYYNGEERAKGNILERFSAQQFPDLHSELNLSSLELGDSALYFCASSVEPANTDTQYFGPGTRLTVL.

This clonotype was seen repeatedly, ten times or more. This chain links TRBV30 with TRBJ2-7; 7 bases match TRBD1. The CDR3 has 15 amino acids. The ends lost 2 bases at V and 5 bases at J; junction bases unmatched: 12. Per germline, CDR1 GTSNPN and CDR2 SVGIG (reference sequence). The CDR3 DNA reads TGTGCCTGGAGTACAGGGGCCTCTCTCATCGACGAGCAGTACTTC. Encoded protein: CAWSTGASLIDEQYF.

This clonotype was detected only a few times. CDR3 amino acids: CASSSSGGVTGANVLTF. The CDR3 DNA reads TGTGCCAGCAGCTCTAGCGGGGGAGTTACTGGGGCCAACGTCCTGACTTTC. This rearrangement joins TRBV7-2 to TRBJ2-6; 10 bases match TRBD2. The CDR3 consists of 17 residues. Germline lookup yields CDR1 SGHTA and CDR2 FQGNSA. V dropped 4 bases and J dropped 2; count of bases not matched to a gene: 5.

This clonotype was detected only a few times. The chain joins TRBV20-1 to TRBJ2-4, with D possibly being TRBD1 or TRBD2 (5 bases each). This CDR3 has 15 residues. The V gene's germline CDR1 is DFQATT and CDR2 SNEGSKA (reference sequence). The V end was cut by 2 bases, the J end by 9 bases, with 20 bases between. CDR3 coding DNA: TGCAGTGCTAGACAACCGGGACCTTGGGACGGCATTCAGTACTTC. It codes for CSARQPGPWDGIQYF.

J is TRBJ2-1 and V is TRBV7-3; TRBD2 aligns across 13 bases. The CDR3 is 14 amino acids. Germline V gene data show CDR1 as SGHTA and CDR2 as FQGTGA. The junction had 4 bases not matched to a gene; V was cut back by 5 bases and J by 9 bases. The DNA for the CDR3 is TGTGCCAGCAGCCAAACTAGCGGGAGGGGTGAGCAGTTCTTC. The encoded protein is CASSQTSGRGEQFF.

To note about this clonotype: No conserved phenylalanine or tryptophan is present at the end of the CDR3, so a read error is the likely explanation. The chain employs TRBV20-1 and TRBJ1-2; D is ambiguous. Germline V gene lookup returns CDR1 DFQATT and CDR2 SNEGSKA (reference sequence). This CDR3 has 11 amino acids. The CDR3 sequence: CTLTANYGYTL. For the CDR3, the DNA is TGCACCCTGACGGCTAACTATGGCTACACCTTA.

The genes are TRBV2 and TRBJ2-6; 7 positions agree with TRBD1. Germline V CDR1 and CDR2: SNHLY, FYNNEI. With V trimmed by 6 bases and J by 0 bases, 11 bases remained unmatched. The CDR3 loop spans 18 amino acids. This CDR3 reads CASSSTGNMISGANVLTF. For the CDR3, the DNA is TGTGCCAGCAGCTCGACAGGGAATATGATCTCTGGGGCCAACGTCCTGACTTTC.

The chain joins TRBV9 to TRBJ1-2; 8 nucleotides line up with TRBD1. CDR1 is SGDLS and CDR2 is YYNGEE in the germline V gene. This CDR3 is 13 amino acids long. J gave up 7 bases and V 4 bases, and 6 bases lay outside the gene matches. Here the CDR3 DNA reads TGTGCCAGCAGCACGACAGGGGAGCGTGGCTACACCTTC. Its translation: CASSTTGERGYTF.

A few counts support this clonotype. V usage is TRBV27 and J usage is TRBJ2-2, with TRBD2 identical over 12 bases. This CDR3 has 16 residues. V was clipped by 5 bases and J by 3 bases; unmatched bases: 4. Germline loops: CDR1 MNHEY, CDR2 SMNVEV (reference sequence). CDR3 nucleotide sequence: TGTGCCAGCAGTATGACTAGCGGGAGAGACACCGGGGAGCTGTTTTTT. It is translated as CASSMTSGRDTGELFF.

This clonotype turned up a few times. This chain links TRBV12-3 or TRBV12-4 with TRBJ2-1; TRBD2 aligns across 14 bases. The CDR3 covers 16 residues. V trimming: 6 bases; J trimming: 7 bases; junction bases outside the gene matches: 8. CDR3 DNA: TGTGCCAGCAGCCCCGGGACTAGCGGGAGACCGAATGAGCAGTTCTTC. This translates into CASSPGTSGRPNEQFF.

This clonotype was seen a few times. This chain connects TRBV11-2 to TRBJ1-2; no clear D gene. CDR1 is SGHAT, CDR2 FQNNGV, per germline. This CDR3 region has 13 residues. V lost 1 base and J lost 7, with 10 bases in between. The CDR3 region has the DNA TGTGCCAGCAGCTTAGCCCGCAGAAGTGGCTACACCTTC. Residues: CASSLARRSGYTF. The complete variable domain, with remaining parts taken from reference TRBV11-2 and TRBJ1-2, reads EAGVAQSPRYKIIEKRQSVAFWCNPISGHATLYWYQQILGQGPKLLIQFQNNGVVDDSQLPKDRFSAERLKGVDSTLKIQPAKLEDSAVYLCASSLARRSGYTFGSGTRLTVV.

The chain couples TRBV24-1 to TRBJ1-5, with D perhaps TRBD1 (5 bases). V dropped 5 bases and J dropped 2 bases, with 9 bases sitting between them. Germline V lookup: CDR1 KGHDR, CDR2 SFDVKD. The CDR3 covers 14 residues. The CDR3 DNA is TGTGCCACCAGTGGATCAGGGCGCAATCAGCCCCAGCATTTT. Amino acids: CATSGSGRNQPQHF.

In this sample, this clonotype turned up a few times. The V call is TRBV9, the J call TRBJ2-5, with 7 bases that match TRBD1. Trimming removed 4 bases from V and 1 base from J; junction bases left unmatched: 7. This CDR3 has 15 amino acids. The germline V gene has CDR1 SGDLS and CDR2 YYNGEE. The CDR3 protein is CASSPPWTGQETQYF. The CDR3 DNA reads TGTGCCAGCAGCCCCCCCTGGACAGGCCAAGAGACCCAGTACTTC.

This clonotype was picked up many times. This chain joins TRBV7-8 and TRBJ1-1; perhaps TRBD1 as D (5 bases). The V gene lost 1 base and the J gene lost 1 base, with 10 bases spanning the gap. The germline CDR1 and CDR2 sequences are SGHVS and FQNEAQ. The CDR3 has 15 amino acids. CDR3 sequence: CASSLVGGWNTEAFF. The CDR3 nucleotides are TGTGCCAGCAGCTTAGTTGGGGGTTGGAACACTGAAGCTTTCTTT.